This T cell receptor beta chain was identified in a study of spatial heterogeneity in lung cancer. Overall study: Unique TCR and UMI combinations averaged more than ten appearances each in raw reads.

The study's findings and limits: Ubiquitous expanded tumor TCRs appeared in blood more at resection than follow-up.

On each TCR cDNA molecule, a unique molecular identifier was present. TCRdb recomputed calls from the 5' RACE reads with MiXCR, one row per CDR3 protein. The sample carries roughly 79,000 distinct CDR3 sequences, roughly 12% recorded once. Time point meaning: sample taken at primary tumor resection. Whole RNA obtained from tumor, nontumor lung or frozen PBMC underwent sequencing without sorting. This clonotype has more than one count but fewer than ten. Its cognate antigen is unknown. The CDR3 is made up of 13 amino acids. Trimming left V 6 bases short and J 4 bases short, with 12 bases between. Germline assignment: CDR1 SGHAT and CDR2 FQNNGV.

The receptor's source is a male donor with early-stage non-small cell lung cancer. Sample: PBMCs, taken at surgery. The chain uses TRBV11-2 and TRBJ1-2; unclear D gene. The CDR3 bases are TGTGCCAGCAGTCAGCAGCGGTTCTATGGCTACACCTTC. Its protein is CASSQQRFYGYTF.